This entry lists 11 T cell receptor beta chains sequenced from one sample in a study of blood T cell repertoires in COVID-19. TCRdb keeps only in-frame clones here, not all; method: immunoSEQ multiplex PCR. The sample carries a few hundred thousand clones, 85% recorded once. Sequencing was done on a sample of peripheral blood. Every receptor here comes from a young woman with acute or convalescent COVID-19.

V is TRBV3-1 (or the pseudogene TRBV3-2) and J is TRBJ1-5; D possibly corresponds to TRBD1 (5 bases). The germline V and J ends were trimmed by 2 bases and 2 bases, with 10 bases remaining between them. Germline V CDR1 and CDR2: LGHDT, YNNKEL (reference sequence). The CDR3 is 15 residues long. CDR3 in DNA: TGTGCCAGCAGCCAAAGTGGCAGGGGCAATCAGCCCCAGCATTTT. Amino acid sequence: CASSQSGRGNQPQHF.

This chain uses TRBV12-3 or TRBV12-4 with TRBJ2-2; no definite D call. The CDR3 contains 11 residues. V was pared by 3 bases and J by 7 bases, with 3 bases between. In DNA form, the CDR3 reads TGTGCCAGCAGTTTTTACGGGGAGCTGTTTTTT. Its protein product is CASSFYGELFF.

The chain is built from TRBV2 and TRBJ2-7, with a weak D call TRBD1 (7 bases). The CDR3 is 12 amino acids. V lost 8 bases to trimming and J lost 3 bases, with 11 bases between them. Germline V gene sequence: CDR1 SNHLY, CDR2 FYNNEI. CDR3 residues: CASAQGGYEQYF. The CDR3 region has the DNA TGTGCCAGCGCCCAGGGGGGCTACGAGCAGTACTTC.

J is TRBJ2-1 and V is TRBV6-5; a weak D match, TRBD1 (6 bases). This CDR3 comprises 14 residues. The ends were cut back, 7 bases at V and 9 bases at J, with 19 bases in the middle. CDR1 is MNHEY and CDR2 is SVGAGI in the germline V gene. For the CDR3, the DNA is TGTGCCAGCATTCTTTACAGGGAGCGAGGTGAGCAGTTCTTC. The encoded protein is CASILYRERGEQFF.

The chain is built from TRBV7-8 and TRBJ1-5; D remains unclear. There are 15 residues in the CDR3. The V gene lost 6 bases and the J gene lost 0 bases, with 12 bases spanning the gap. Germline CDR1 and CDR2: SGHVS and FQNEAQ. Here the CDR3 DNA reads TGTGCCAGCAGGATTGGGCTTTATAGCAATCAGCCCCAGCATTTT. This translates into CASRIGLYSNQPQHF.

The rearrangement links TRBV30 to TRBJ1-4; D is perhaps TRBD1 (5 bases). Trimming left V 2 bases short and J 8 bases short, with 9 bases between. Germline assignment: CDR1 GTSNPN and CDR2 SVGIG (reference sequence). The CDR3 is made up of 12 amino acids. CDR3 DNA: TGTGCCTGGAGTACATCAGGGGAAAAACTGTTTTTT. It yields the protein CAWSTSGEKLFF.

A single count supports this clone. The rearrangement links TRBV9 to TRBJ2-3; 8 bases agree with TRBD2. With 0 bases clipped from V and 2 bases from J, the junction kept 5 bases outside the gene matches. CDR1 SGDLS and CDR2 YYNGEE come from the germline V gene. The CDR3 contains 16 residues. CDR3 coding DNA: TGTGCCAGCAGCGTAGTCGGGGGGGCTAACACAGATACGCAGTATTTT. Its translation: CASSVVGGANTDTQYF.

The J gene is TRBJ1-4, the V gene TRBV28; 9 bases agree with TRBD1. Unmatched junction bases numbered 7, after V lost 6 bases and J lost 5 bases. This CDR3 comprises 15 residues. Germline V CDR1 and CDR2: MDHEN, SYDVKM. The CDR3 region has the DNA TGTGCCAGCAGATCCCGGGACAGGGCAAATGAAAAACTGTTTTTT. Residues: CASRSRDRANEKLFF.

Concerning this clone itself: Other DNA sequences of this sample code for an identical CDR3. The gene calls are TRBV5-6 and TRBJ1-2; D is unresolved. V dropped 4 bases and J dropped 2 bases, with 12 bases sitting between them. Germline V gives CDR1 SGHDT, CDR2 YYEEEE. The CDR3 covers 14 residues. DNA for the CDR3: TGTGCCAGCAGCCCTGGAACGGGAAACTATGGCTACACCTTC. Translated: CASSPGTGNYGYTF.

The CDR3 reads CASGLGAGAVSGANVLTF. The CDR3, as DNA: TGTGCTAGTGGTCTCGGGGCAGGGGCCGTCTCTGGGGCCAACGTCCTGACTTTC. The chain carries TRBV12-5 and TRBJ2-6, with D maybe TRBD1 (6 bases). With 5 bases removed from V and 0 bases from J, the gap between germline ends came to 17 bases. Germline assignment: CDR1 LGHNT and CDR2 FRNRAP. The CDR3 totals 18 residues.

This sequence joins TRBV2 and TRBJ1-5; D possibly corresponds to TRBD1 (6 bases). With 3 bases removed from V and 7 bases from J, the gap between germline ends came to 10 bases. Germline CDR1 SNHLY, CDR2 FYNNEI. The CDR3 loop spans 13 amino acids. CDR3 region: CASSEGAYQPQHF. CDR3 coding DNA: TGTGCCAGCAGTGAGGGGGCGTACCAGCCCCAGCATTTT.